This T cell receptor beta chain was profiled in a study of T cell responses to AZD1222 COVID-19 vaccine. General study results and limits: Vaccination with two AZD1222 doses was followed by a rise in Spike-specific TCR breadth and depth.

Details on this clone: The antigen is unknown.

Measured with immunoSEQ multiplex PCR; TCRdb has only the in-frame clones, and not every one. The sample lists about 210,000 clones, approximately 94% occurring once. Sequencing used peripheral blood, obtained 28 days after the second dose of the MenACWY control vaccine. The source of this sequence is an adult who received the MenACWY meningococcal vaccine as a control.

For the CDR3, the DNA is TGTGCCAGCAGGATACCTGCGGGCCAGGGGGAGCAGTTCTTC. Protein: CASRIPAGQGEQFF. The chain recombines TRBV2 with TRBJ2-1; maybe TRBD1 (6 bases). This CDR3 is 14 amino acids long. V was trimmed by 6 bases and J by 10 bases, leaving 19 bases between them. From germline, CDR1 is SNHLY and CDR2 FYNNEI.